The sequence of this T cell receptor (beta chain) was determined in a study of cytomegalovirus exposure and HLA in healthy donors. The study, taken as a whole, reports: Most TCRs appeared rarely, but some public TCRs recurred in many donors.

From germline, CDR1 is MDHEN and CDR2 SYDVKM. V lost 7 bases, J lost 8 bases, and 17 bases lay in between. The CDR3 covers 13 residues. Clones were read by immunoSEQ multiplex PCR, and TCRdb kept only the in-frame ones, dropping some. The sample consists of about 140,000 clones, approximately 94% of them appearing once. About this clone: Its antigen is currently unknown.

The V gene is TRBV28, the J gene TRBJ1-1; D is perhaps TRBD1 (6 bases). The TCR was taken from a man in his late teens or twenties in good health and CMV-seropositive. The source material was PBMCs. CDR3 bases: TGTGCCAGCAATGGGCCAGGGGCGAGAGAAGCTTTCTTT. Amino acid sequence: CASNGPGAREAFF.